This T cell receptor beta chain was sequenced for a study of early T cells in non-severe SARS-CoV-2 infection. Via MiXCR, TCRdb re-called the 5' RACE reads, giving one row per CDR3 protein. The sample has roughly 34,000 distinct CDR3 sequences; 4% to 5% are singletons. Ten or more counts support this clonotype. The germline V and J ends were trimmed by 2 bases and 0 bases, with 10 bases remaining between them. The CDR3 is 15 amino acids. Germline CDR1 is KGHSH and CDR2 is LQKENI. The sequence was obtained from an adult who was a healthcare worker with PCR-confirmed SARS-CoV-2 infection or an uninfected control (not recorded which). The chain combines TRBV18 with TRBJ1-1; D is unclear. The source material was whole blood. The DNA of the CDR3 is TGTGCCAGCTCACCATTAGACCAGATGAACACTGAAGCTTTCTTT. Translating it yields CASSPLDQMNTEAFF.